This TCR beta chain was sequenced during a study of T cell responses to AZD1222 COVID-19 vaccine. Study details: Second doses that came at about 4 or about 12 weeks were put together. General study findings and limits: The study found vaccine-associated CD4 TCRs spanning spike, dominant at 160-218 and 743-854. Following two doses of AZD1222, Spike-specific TCR breadth and depth rose.

This CDR3 has 14 amino acids. The germline V gene encodes CDR1 MNHEY and CDR2 SMNVEV (reference sequence). V lost 4 bases, J lost 3 bases, and 4 bases stayed unmatched. Details on this clone: The antigen remains undetermined.

Only in-frame clones appear in the TCRdb table, and some are missing; sequencing was by immunoSEQ multiplex PCR. Counted here are 100,000 or so clones, about 90% occurring once; the ten biggest clones make up approximately 17%. This TCR was recovered from an adult in good health. The chain combines TRBV27 with TRBJ2-7; 9 bases are a match to TRBD1. The input for sequencing was peripheral blood, taken on day 0 of AZD1222 vaccination. In DNA, the CDR3 is TGTGCCAGCAGTTCGGGACAGGGTGTCTACGAGCAGTACTTC. Translation gives CASSSGQGVYEQYF.